Listed below are T cell receptor beta chains from one sample, sequenced in a study of blood T cells in healthy people across ages. TCRdb independently ran MiXCR on the 5' RACE reads; one entry per CDR3 protein. The sample shows 700,000 or so distinct CDR3 sequences, 22% of them seen only once. Sequencing was performed on blood. The receptors originated from a man aged 65 to 79 in good health. CDR3s include the opening cysteine and the closing phenylalanine or tryptophan. D genes are given only for firm matches. Some rows have no size entry. The others give once, few or many, or a class for an expanded clone.

D gene: NA; J gene: TRBJ1-1; clone size: NA; V gene: TRBV14; CDR3 DNA: TGTGCCAGCAGGCCCTCCCGGGGGGCGTATACTGAAGCTTTCTTT; CDR3 protein: CASRPSRGAYTEAFF
D gene: TRBD2; J gene: TRBJ2-1; clone size: NA; V gene: TRBV20-1; CDR3 DNA: TGCAGTGCTAGAGACAGCGGGGGCTACAATGAGCAGTTCTTC; CDR3 protein: CSARDSGGYNEQFF
D gene: TRBD1; J gene: TRBJ1-5; clone size: NA; V gene: TRBV5-5; CDR3 DNA: TGTGCCAGCAGCGAGGAAGGACAGGATAATCAGCCCCAGCATTTT; CDR3 protein: CASSEEGQDNQPQHF
D gene: TRBD1; J gene: TRBJ2-3; clone size: NA; V gene: TRBV20-1; CDR3 DNA: TGCAGTGCTAGGACAGGGGCGGTCAATGGAGATACGCAGTATTTT; CDR3 protein: CSARTGAVNGDTQYF
D gene: NA; J gene: TRBJ1-1; clone size: few; V gene: TRBV3-1; CDR3 DNA: TGTGCCAGCAGCCCAAGTCGGGACCGTGAAGCTTTCTTT; CDR3 protein: CASSPSRDREAFF
D gene: TRBD2; J gene: TRBJ2-3; clone size: NA; V gene: TRBV30; CDR3 DNA: TGTGCCTGGGGCAGCGGGAGAACAGATACGCAGTATTTT; CDR3 protein: CAWGSGRTDTQYF
D gene: NA; J gene: TRBJ1-2; clone size: NA; V gene: TRBV7-9; CDR3 DNA: TGTGCCAGCAGCTTAGCGGGTGGGCAGTTCACTAACTATGGCTACACCTTC; CDR3 protein: CASSLAGGQFTNYGYTF
D gene: NA; J gene: TRBJ2-4; clone size: NA; V gene: TRBV7-9; CDR3 DNA: TGTGCCAGCAGGTTACAGGGTGGCATTCAGTACTTC; CDR3 protein: CASRLQGGIQYF
D gene: NA; J gene: TRBJ1-3; clone size: NA; V gene: TRBV5-1; CDR3 DNA: TGCGCCAGCAGTTCCCAGGGGCAAGGGTCGAGCGGAAACGCCATATATTTT; CDR3 protein: CASSSQGQGSSGNAIYF
D gene: NA; J gene: TRBJ2-7; clone size: NA; V gene: TRBV28; CDR3 DNA: TGTGCCAGCAGTTTAAATCCGGGTAGGGGCCCCACGTACGAGCAGTACTTC; CDR3 protein: CASSLNPGRGPTYEQYF
D gene: NA; J gene: TRBJ1-5; clone size: many; V gene: TRBV20-1; CDR3 DNA: TGCAGTGCCATCCTCCTACAGGGCCGGCAGCATTTT; CDR3 protein: CSAILLQGRQHF
D gene: TRBD2; J gene: TRBJ2-7; clone size: few; V gene: TRBV20-1; CDR3 DNA: TGCAGTGCTACAGGACTAGCGGGGAACTCCTACGAGCAGTACTTC; CDR3 protein: CSATGLAGNSYEQYF
D gene: NA; J gene: TRBJ2-7; clone size: few; V gene: TRBV3-1; CDR3 DNA: TGTGCCAGCAGACCGACAGCCAACTCCTACGAGCAGTACTTC; CDR3 protein: CASRPTANSYEQYF
D gene: TRBD1; J gene: TRBJ2-3; clone size: NA; V gene: TRBV12-3/TRBV12-4; CDR3 DNA: TGTGCCAGCAGAAAGACAGGGTTCACAGATGCGCAGTATTTT; CDR3 protein: CASRKTGFTDAQYF